These T cell receptor beta chains were read from a single sample in a study of T cell responses to AZD1222 COVID-19 vaccine. This table comes from immunoSEQ multiplex PCR, and its TCRdb copy is limited to in-frame clones, with some not included. The sample yields 140,000 or so clones, 85% to 95% seen once. The specimen comprised peripheral blood, sampled after recovery from COVID-19. Source of these receptors: an adult who had recovered from COVID-19. CDR3s include the opening cysteine and the closing phenylalanine or tryptophan. Fields, in order: clone size, V gene, J gene, D gene, CDR3 protein, CDR3 DNA. D genes are given only for firm matches. Part of the rows lack a size; the others show once, few, many or a class for expanded clones.

>.|TRBV3-1/TRBV3-2|TRBJ1-1|.
CASSLGGTGAFF
TGTGCCAGCAGCCTAGGCGGGACCGGAGCTTTCTTT
>.|TRBV5-1|TRBJ2-2|.
CASSLVNGELFF
TGCGCCAGCAGCTTGGTTAACGGGGAGCTGTTTTTT
>.|TRBV12-3/TRBV12-4|TRBJ1-1|.
CASSPLRNTEAFF
TGTGCCAGCAGTCCCCTGAGGAACACTGAAGCTTTCTTT
>.|TRBV6-1|TRBJ1-1|.
CASSEKIGASNTEAFF
TGTGCCAGCAGTGAAAAAATTGGTGCCTCGAACACTGAAGCTTTCTTT
>once|TRBV15|TRBJ2-3|.
CATSRHLATSTDTQYF
TGTGCCACCAGCAGACACCTAGCGACTAGCACAGATACGCAGTATTTT
>once|TRBV6-2/TRBV6-3|TRBJ1-5|.
CASSSPGPSNQPQHF
TGTGCCAGCAGTTCCCCGGGCCCAAGCAATCAGCCCCAGCATTTT
>.|TRBV3-1/TRBV3-2|TRBJ2-7|.
CASSHRQQIIQQYF
TGTGCCAGCAGCCATCGACAGCAAATCATTCAGCAGTACTTC
>once|TRBV9|TRBJ2-3|TRBD2
CASSVEGTTSTDTQYF
TGTGCCAGCAGCGTAGAGGGGACTACTAGCACAGATACGCAGTATTTT
>.|TRBV19|TRBJ1-2|TRBD1
CASSLQGLHYGYTF
TGTGCCAGTAGCCTACAGGGGCTTCACTATGGCTACACCTTC
>.|TRBV27|TRBJ2-2|.
CASSLGNRDNTGELFF
TGTGCCAGCAGTTTAGGGAACAGAGATAACACCGGGGAGCTGTTTTTT
>.|TRBV15|TRBJ2-1|TRBD2
CATSRDSAGGQTEQFF
TGTGCCACCAGCAGAGATTCTGCGGGAGGGCAGACTGAGCAGTTCTTC
>.|TRBV5-1|TRBJ2-2|TRBD1
CASSVGQGNTGELFF
TGCGCCAGCAGCGTGGGACAGGGTAACACCGGGGAGCTGTTTTTT
>.|TRBV28|TRBJ2-3|TRBD1
CASSLRWGQGTTRTQYF
TGTGCCAGCAGCCTACGGTGGGGACAGGGGACTACACGTACGCAGTATTTT
>.|TRBV28|TRBJ2-1|TRBD1
CASSSPNRGQHYNEQFF
TGTGCCAGCAGTTCCCCTAACAGGGGGCAACACTACAATGAGCAGTTCTTC
>once|TRBV4-1|TRBJ2-7|.
CASSQALSGSWEQYF
TGCGCCAGCAGCCAAGCTCTTTCCGGGAGCTGGGAGCAGTACTTC
>.|TRBV27|TRBJ2-2|TRBD2
CASSLTSGNTGELFF
TGTGCCAGCAGTTTGACTAGCGGAAACACCGGGGAGCTGTTTTTT
>.|TRBV19|TRBJ1-5|.
CASSMKQGNQPQHF
TGTGCCAGTAGTATGAAACAGGGCAATCAGCCCCAGCATTTT
>.|TRBV11-3|TRBJ2-3|.
CASSTPTRDSTDTQYF
TGTGCCAGCAGCACACCCACCCGGGATAGCACAGATACGCAGTATTTT
>.|TRBV19|TRBJ2-7|.
CASSIVRRSEQYF
TGTGCCAGTAGTATAGTGCGGAGGTCCGAGCAGTACTTC
>.|TRBV10-3|TRBJ2-5|TRBD2
CAISDIPPLAGESPRTQYF
TGTGCCATCAGTGACATCCCCCCGCTAGCGGGAGAATCCCCAAGGACCCAGTACTTC
>once|TRBV3-1/TRBV3-2|TRBJ1-1|TRBD1
CASSTGVMNTEAFF
TGTGCCAGCAGCACAGGGGTAATGAACACTGAAGCTTTCTTT
>.|TRBV5-4|TRBJ2-2|TRBD2
CASRPTPSGSSTGELFF
TGTGCCAGCAGGCCCACCCCTAGCGGGAGTTCTACCGGGGAGCTGTTTTTT
>.|TRBV7-9|TRBJ1-1|.
CASSLSRPVGANTEAFF
TGTGCCAGCAGCTTAAGCCGGCCGGTCGGGGCGAACACTGAAGCTTTCTTT
>.|TRBV7-9|TRBJ1-4|.
CASSLGETRLGELFF
TGTGCCAGCAGCTTAGGGGAGACAAGGTTGGGAGAACTGTTTTTT
>once|TRBV2|TRBJ1-2|.
CASSQHTGYTF
TGTGCCAGCAGTCAGCACACTGGCTACACCTTC
>.|TRBV15|TRBJ2-1|TRBD2
CATSRKFPGTSWNNEQFF
TGTGCCACCAGCAGGAAATTCCCCGGGACTAGCTGGAACAATGAGCAGTTCTTC
>.|TRBV7-3|TRBJ2-6|TRBD1
CASSLKAGGNSGANVLTF
TGTGCCAGCAGCTTAAAGGCAGGGGGCAATTCTGGGGCCAACGTCCTGACTTTC
>once|TRBV28|TRBJ1-2|TRBD1
CASSLYPRQGADGYTF
TGTGCCAGCAGTTTATACCCTAGACAGGGGGCGGATGGCTACACCTTC
>.|TRBV3-1/TRBV3-2|TRBJ2-4|TRBD2
CASSQGTSGAKNIQYF
TGTGCCAGCAGCCAAGGGACTAGCGGGGCCAAAAACATTCAGTACTTC
>.|TRBV7-2|TRBJ2-1|TRBD2
CASSLAGGPNLAYNEQFF
TGTGCCAGCAGCTTAGCGGGAGGGCCGAATTTGGCCTACAATGAGCAGTTCTTC